The 29 T cell receptor beta chains given below trace back to one sample, sequenced in a study of graft-versus-host responses after intestinal transplantation. Using immunoSEQ multiplex PCR, the repertoire was profiled, and TCRdb retains in-frame clones only, with some absent. The repertoire consists of approximately 63,000 clones, with roughly 90% occurring once and the leading ten covering around 1.7%. From the graft tissue, intraepithelial and lamina propria lymphocytes were released through processing. Specimen: ileum tissue, collected about 350 days after transplant. The receptors were sampled from a human patient who received an intestinal transplant, so some T cells may come from the graft donor.

CDR3 in DNA: TGTGCCAGCAGCCCCGGACTAGCGGGACTCACAGATACGCAGTATTTT. Its protein product is CASSPGLAGLTDTQYF. The chain carries TRBV4-2 and TRBJ2-3; 12 bases line up with TRBD2. The CDR3 spans 16 residues. V dropped 4 bases and J dropped 2; count of bases not matched to a gene: 4. Germline V gives CDR1 LGHNA, CDR2 YNFKEQ.

This chain links TRBV5-1 with TRBJ1-3; the D is unclear. V lost 0 bases and J 2 bases, leaving 9 bases between the germline ends. This CDR3 spans 15 amino acids. Germline V gene sequence: CDR1 SGHRS, CDR2 YFSETQ. The CDR3 bases are TGCGCCAGCAGCTTGGTATCCGGGGCTGGAAACACCATATATTTT. The encoded protein is CASSLVSGAGNTIYF.

The CDR3 loop reads CASSFATTGNLSNQPQHF. CDR3 nucleotide sequence: TGTGCCAGCAGCTTTGCTACCACAGGGAATCTGAGCAATCAGCCCCAGCATTTT. The chain uses TRBV12-1 and TRBJ1-5; the table assigns TRBD1, which was not confirmed against the DNA. TRBV12-1 corresponds to a pseudogene. CDR3 length: 18 residues.

This clone is judged medium-sized. The genes are TRBV7-3 and TRBJ1-1, with D possibly TRBD1 on 6 matching bases. In germline, CDR1 is SGHTA, CDR2 FQGTGA. The CDR3 spans 15 residues. Trimming pared 0 bases from V and 10 bases from J, leaving 18 bases between. The CDR3 loop is CASSLTPTGFGGAFF. CDR3 DNA: TGTGCCAGCAGCTTAACGCCGACAGGCTTTGGGGGAGCTTTCTTT.

This chain joins TRBV4-1 and TRBJ2-2; weak D call: TRBD1 (6 bases). Germline-derived CDR1 and CDR2 are MGHRA and YSYEKL. The V end lost 5 bases, the J end lost 6 bases, and 10 bases lay between the germline ends. The CDR3 consists of 13 residues. The DNA for the CDR3 is TGCGCCAGCAGCGAAACAGGGCCCGGGGAGCTGTTTTTT. It specifies CASSETGPGELFF.

This clone was counted between two and nine times. The chain combines TRBV7-6 with TRBJ1-1; a possible D gene is TRBD1 (5 bases). CDR3 length: 14 residues. CDR1 SGHVS and CDR2 FNYEAQ come from the germline V gene. Trimming pared 5 bases from V and 4 bases from J, leaving 14 bases between. The CDR3 bases are TGTGCCAGCAGCCCCCTAGGGCAGGGCACTGAAGCTTTCTTT. Its translation: CASSPLGQGTEAFF.

The chain employs TRBV7-9 and TRBJ2-7; D is undetermined. The CDR3 has 12 amino acids. Germline CDR1 reads SEHNR; CDR2 reads FQNEAQ (reference sequence). V was pared by 5 bases and J by 2 bases, with 7 bases between. CDR3 in amino acids: CASSASTYEQYF. In nucleotides, the CDR3 is TGTGCCAGCAGCGCATCAACCTACGAGCAGTACTTC.

The chain couples TRBV7-9 to TRBJ2-3; 10 bases agree with TRBD2. Germline loops: CDR1 SEHNR, CDR2 FQNEAQ (reference sequence). V dropped 3 bases and J dropped 4; count of bases not matched to a gene: 10. There are 17 residues in the CDR3. The CDR3 is CASSFPSGGAGADTQYF. The CDR3 nucleotides read TGTGCCAGCAGCTTCCCGAGCGGGGGGGCCGGAGCAGATACGCAGTATTTT.

The V call is TRBV5-1, the J call TRBJ2-3; maybe TRBD2 (5 bases). In germline, CDR1 is SGHRS, CDR2 YFSETQ. V was pared by 0 bases and J by 0 bases, with 14 bases between. The CDR3 has 17 amino acids. This chain's CDR3 is CASSLGGGVRSTDTQYF. CDR3 in DNA: TGCGCCAGCAGCTTGGGCGGAGGAGTTAGGAGCACAGATACGCAGTATTTT.

The CDR3: CASSPKTGLLTDTQYF. The CDR3 DNA reads as TGTGCCAGCAGTCCCAAAACGGGACTCCTCACAGATACGCAGTATTTT. The rearrangement joins TRBV28 to TRBJ2-3; tentatively, D is TRBD2 (6 bases). Trimming removed 5 bases from V and 2 bases from J, with 17 bases in between. The CDR3 is made up of 16 amino acids. Germline values: CDR1 MDHEN, CDR2 SYDVKM.

V gene TRBV6-5 combines with J gene TRBJ2-7, with D possibly matching TRBD1 (6 bases). Germline loops: CDR1 MNHEY, CDR2 SVGAGI. The CDR3 is 14 residues long. The V and J ends lost 0 bases and 5 bases respectively, with 11 bases between them. As DNA, the CDR3 is TGTGCCAGCAGTTACTCTGGGGGCGACGACGAGCAGTACTTC. It codes for CASSYSGGDDEQYF.

This clone was recorded only once. The rearrangement links TRBV13 to TRBJ2-3, with 9 bases aligning to TRBD2. Germline-derived CDR1 and CDR2 are PRHDT and FYEKMQ (reference sequence). J was trimmed by 2 bases and V by 2 bases; bases with no gene match: 11. This CDR3 is built from 18 residues. In nucleotides, the CDR3 is TGTGCCAGCAGCTTATGGTGGCGGGAGGGTCTTGCCACAGATACGCAGTATTTT. Protein: CASSLWWREGLATDTQYF.

This clone was counted a single time. The rearrangement links TRBV5-4 to TRBJ2-7; D possibly corresponds to TRBD1 (6 bases). The CDR3 spans 14 residues. Germline V gene sequence: CDR1 SGHNT, CDR2 YYREEE (reference sequence). Trimming cost V 2 bases and J 4 bases, with 13 bases left between them. The CDR3 loop reads CASSFGQRTYEQYF. The CDR3 DNA reads as TGTGCCAGCAGCTTCGGACAGCGAACGTACGAGCAGTACTTC.

This clone was found a few times. This rearrangement joins TRBV10-3 to TRBJ1-2, with D possibly TRBD1 on 6 matching bases. The CDR3 covers 12 residues. Per germline, CDR1 ENHRY and CDR2 SYGVKD. V lost 6 bases, J lost 8 bases, and 13 bases lay in between. In nucleotides, the CDR3 is TGTGCCATCAGCTACAACAGGGAAGGCTACACCTTC. The encoded protein is CAISYNREGYTF.

The chain uses TRBV9 and TRBJ2-1, with D possibly matching TRBD2 (6 bases). The CDR3 has 14 residues. CDR1 and CDR2 (germline): SGDLS, YYNGEE. The ends were cut back, 0 bases at V and 8 bases at J, with 12 bases in the middle. Here the CDR3 DNA reads TGTGCCAGCAGCGTAGAGGGAGGAGGCGATGAGCAGTTCTTC. Translating it yields CASSVEGGGDEQFF.

This sequence joins TRBV28 and TRBJ2-1; D might be TRBD1 (6 bases). V shed 1 base and J shed 6 bases, with 10 bases lying between them. The CDR3 is 14 residues long. Germline V gene lookup returns CDR1 MDHEN and CDR2 SYDVKM. The CDR3 nucleotides are TGTGCCAGCAGTTTATCCTGGACAGCCAATGAGCAGTTCTTC. Protein: CASSLSWTANEQFF.

The chain uses TRBV10-3 and TRBJ2-7; possible D gene TRBD2, 8 bases. CDR1 is ENHRY, CDR2 SYGVKD, per germline. V lost 2 bases and J 0 bases, leaving 29 bases between the germline ends. This CDR3 spans 21 amino acids. CDR3 DNA: TGTGCCATCAGTGAGCCTTCCACGACAGGGACTACTACTAGCGGCTCCTACGAGCAGTACTTC. Residues: CAISEPSTTGTTTSGSYEQYF.

To note about this clone: Other DNA sequences within the sample encode an identical CDR3. V usage is TRBV6-1 and J usage is TRBJ2-7, with D unresolved. The CDR3 is 13 residues long. The ends were cut back, 6 bases at V and 0 bases at J, with 9 bases in the middle. The germline V gene encodes CDR1 MNHNS and CDR2 SASEGT. CDR3 coding DNA: TGTGCCAGCAGGTTACCAAACTCCTACGAGCAGTACTTC. It codes for CASRLPNSYEQYF.

This CDR3 is CASSYRTYEQYF. CDR3 bases: TGTGCCAGCAGTTACAGGACCTACGAGCAGTACTTC. The chain carries TRBV6-5 and TRBJ2-7; D is unclear. The CDR3 extends over 12 amino acids. Trimming stripped 2 bases from V and 2 bases from J, with 4 bases between. Germline CDR1 and CDR2: MNHEY and SVGAGI.

The sample holds a few counts of this clone. This rearrangement joins TRBV25-1 to TRBJ1-1; a weak D match, TRBD1 (6 bases). In germline, CDR1 is MGHDK, CDR2 SYGVNS. This CDR3 has 15 amino acids. Trimming took 3 bases from V and 3 from J, leaving 14 bases between them. CDR3 region: CASSDGSGVYTEAFF. In DNA, the CDR3 is TGTGCCAGCAGTGATGGATCAGGGGTGTACACTGAAGCTTTCTTT.

The chain is built from TRBV18 and TRBJ2-2; TRBD1 matches at 8 bases. Germline V lookup: CDR1 KGHSH, CDR2 LQKENI. The junction had 4 bases not matched to a gene; V was cut back by 3 bases and J by 4 bases. This CDR3 region has 15 residues. CDR3 DNA sequence: TGTGCCAGCTCACCCGGGACAGGCGGCACCGGGGAGCTGTTTTTT. Its protein product is CASSPGTGGTGELFF. Drawing the rest from reference TRBV18 and TRBJ2-2, the complete variable domain is NAGVMQNPRHLVRRRGQEARLRCSPMKGHSHVYWYRQLPEEGLKFMVYLQKENIIDESGMPKERFSAEFPKEGPSILRIQQVVRGDSAAYFCASSPGTGGTGELFFGEGSRLTVL.

V is TRBV28 and J is TRBJ2-2; no clear D. Germline V gives CDR1 MDHEN, CDR2 SYDVKM. The germline V and J ends were trimmed by 1 base and 4 bases, with 4 bases remaining between them. CDR3 length: 13 residues. CDR3 coding DNA: TGTGCCAGCAGTTTATCTACCACCGGGGAGCTGTTTTTT. This sequence encodes CASSLSTTGELFF.

V is TRBV19 and J is TRBJ2-7; D is unclear. Germline V CDR1 and CDR2: LNHDA, SQIVND (reference sequence). V was trimmed by 4 bases and J by 4 bases, leaving 8 bases between them. This CDR3 is 12 amino acids long. DNA of the CDR3: TGTGCCAGTAGTACACTGGGGTACGAGCAGTACTTC. Translation gives CASSTLGYEQYF.

The rearrangement uses TRBV19 and TRBJ1-2, with D possibly TRBD1 on 6 matching bases. This CDR3 spans 12 amino acids. Per germline, CDR1 LNHDA and CDR2 SQIVND (reference sequence). The ends were cut back, 7 bases at V and 7 bases at J, with 13 bases in the middle. The CDR3 nucleotides read TGTGCCAGTACTACAGGGCTACTTGGCTACACCTTC. Amino acids: CASTTGLLGYTF.

This clone came up once. V and J are TRBV9 and TRBJ2-1, with D perhaps TRBD2 (7 bases). The CDR3 contains 15 residues. Trimming left V 7 bases short and J 0 bases short, with 14 bases between. CDR1 and CDR2 (germline): SGDLS, YYNGEE. The CDR3 nucleotides are TGTGCCAGCGCGGGGGCAGACTACTCCTACAATGAGCAGTTCTTC. Translating it yields CASAGADYSYNEQFF.

This clone occurred a few times. The chain employs TRBV19 and TRBJ1-1; D is possibly TRBD1 (5 bases). Trimming took 4 bases from V and 1 from J, leaving 10 bases between them. Germline assignment: CDR1 LNHDA and CDR2 SQIVND (reference sequence). This CDR3 region has 14 residues. The CDR3, as DNA: TGTGCCAGTAGTACTGGGACGTCGAACACTGAAGCTTTCTTT. It specifies CASSTGTSNTEAFF. Together with reference TRBV19 and TRBJ1-1, the CDR3 gives the full variable domain: DGGITQSPKYLFRKEGQNVTLSCEQNLNHDAMYWYRQDPGQGLRLIYYSQIVNDFQKGDIAEGYSVSREKKESFPLTVTSAQKNPTAFYLCASSTGTSNTEAFFGQGTRLTVV.

The chain couples TRBV27 to TRBJ2-7; D gene unclear. Trimming cost V 6 bases and J 4 bases, with 13 bases left between them. The CDR3 spans 13 residues. Germline CDR1 is MNHEY and CDR2 is SMNVEV (reference sequence). CDR3 bases: TGTGCCAGCAGCTTTCTTGGTAGATACGAGCAGTACTTC. Its protein is CASSFLGRYEQYF.

The chain joins TRBV9 to TRBJ2-5, with D uncertain. The V gene's germline CDR1 is SGDLS and CDR2 YYNGEE. V was clipped by 5 bases and J by 5 bases, with 10 bases between them. CDR3 length equals 12 residues. This CDR3 is CASSVSGETQYF. The CDR3 DNA reads TGTGCCAGCAGTGTCAGTGGGGAGACCCAGTACTTC.

This clone was recorded only once. The V and J genes are TRBV2 and TRBJ2-5, with D possibly being TRBD2 (5 bases). CDR3 size: 13 residues. V was trimmed by 5 bases and J by 2 bases, leaving 9 bases between them. From germline, CDR1 is SNHLY and CDR2 FYNNEI. CDR3 loop: CASSREAQETQYF. CDR3 nucleotides: TGTGCCAGCAGTCGGGAAGCTCAAGAGACCCAGTACTTC. Complete variable domain (other parts from reference TRBV2 and TRBJ2-5): EPEVTQTPSHQVTQMGQEVILRCVPISNHLYFYWYRQILGQKVEFLVSFYNNEISEKSEIFDDQFSVERPDGSNFTLKIRSTKLEDSAMYFCASSREAQETQYFGPGTRLLVL.